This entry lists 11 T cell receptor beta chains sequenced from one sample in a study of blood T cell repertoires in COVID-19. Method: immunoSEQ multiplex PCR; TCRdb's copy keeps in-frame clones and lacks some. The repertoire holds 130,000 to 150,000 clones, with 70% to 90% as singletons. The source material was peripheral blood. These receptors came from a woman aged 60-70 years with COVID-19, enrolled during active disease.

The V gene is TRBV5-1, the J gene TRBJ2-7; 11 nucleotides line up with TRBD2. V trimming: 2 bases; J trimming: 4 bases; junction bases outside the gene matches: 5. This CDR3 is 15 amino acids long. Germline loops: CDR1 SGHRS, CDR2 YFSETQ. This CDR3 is CASSFILAGGYEQYF. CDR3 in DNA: TGCGCCAGCAGCTTCATTCTAGCGGGGGGTTACGAGCAGTACTTC.

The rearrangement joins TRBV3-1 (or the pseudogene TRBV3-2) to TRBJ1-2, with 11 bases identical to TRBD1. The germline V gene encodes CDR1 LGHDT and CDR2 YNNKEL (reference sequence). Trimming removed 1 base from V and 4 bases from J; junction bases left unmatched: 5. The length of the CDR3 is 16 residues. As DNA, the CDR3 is TGTGCCAGCAGCCAAGGGACAGGGGGCGCCGGCTATGGCTACACCTTC. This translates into CASSQGTGGAGYGYTF.

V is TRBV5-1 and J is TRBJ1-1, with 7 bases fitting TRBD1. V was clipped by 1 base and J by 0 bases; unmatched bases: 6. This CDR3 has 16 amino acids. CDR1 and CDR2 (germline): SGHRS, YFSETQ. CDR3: CASSLKQGSMNTEAFF. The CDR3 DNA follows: TGCGCCAGCAGCTTGAAACAGGGGAGTATGAACACTGAAGCTTTCTTT.

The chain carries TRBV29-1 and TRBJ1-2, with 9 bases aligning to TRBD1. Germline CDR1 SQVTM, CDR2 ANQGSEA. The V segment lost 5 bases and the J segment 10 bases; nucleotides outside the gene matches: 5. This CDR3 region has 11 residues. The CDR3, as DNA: TGCAGCGTTTCCGGACAGGGGCCCTACACCTTC. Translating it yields CSVSGQGPYTF.

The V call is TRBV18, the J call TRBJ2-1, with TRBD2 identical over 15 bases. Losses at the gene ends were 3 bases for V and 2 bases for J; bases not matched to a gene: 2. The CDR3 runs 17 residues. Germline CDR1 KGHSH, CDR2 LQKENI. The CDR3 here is CASSPRTSGGAYNEQFF. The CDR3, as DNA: TGTGCCAGCTCACCTAGGACTAGCGGGGGGGCCTACAATGAGCAGTTCTTC.

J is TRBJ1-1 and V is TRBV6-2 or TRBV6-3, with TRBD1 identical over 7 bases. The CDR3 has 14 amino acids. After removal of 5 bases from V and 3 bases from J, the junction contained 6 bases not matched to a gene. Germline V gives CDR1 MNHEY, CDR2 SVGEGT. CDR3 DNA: TGTGCCAGCAGTCGGACAGGCGGCGACACTGAAGCTTTCTTT. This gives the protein CASSRTGGDTEAFF.

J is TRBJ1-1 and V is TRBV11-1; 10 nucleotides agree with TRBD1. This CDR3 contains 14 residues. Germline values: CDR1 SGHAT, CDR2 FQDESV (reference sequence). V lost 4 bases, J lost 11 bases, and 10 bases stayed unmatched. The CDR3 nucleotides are TGTGCCAGCAGCTGGACCGGACAGGGGGGGAGGGCTTTCTTT. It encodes CASSWTGQGGRAFF.

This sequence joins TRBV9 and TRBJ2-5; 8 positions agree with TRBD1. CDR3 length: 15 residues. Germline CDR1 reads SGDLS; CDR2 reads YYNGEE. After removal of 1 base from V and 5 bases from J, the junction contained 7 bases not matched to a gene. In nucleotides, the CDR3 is TGTGCCAGCAGCGTATCGCAGGGGGCGCGGGAGACCCAGTACTTC. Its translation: CASSVSQGARETQYF.

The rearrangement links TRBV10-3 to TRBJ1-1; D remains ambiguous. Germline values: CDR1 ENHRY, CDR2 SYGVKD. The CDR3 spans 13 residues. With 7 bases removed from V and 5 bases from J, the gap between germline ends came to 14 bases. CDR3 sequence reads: CAIKREEMTEAFF. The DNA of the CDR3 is TGTGCCATCAAGCGGGAGGAGATGACTGAAGCTTTCTTT.

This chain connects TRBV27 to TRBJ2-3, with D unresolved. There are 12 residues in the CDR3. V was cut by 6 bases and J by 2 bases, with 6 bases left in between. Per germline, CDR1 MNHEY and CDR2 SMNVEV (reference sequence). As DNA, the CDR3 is TGTGCCAGCAGCCGCTACACAGATACGCAGTATTTT. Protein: CASSRYTDTQYF.

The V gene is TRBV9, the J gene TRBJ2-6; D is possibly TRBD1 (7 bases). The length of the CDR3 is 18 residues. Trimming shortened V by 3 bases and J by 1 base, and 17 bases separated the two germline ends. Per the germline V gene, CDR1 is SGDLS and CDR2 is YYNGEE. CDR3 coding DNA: TGTGCCAGCAGCGGTATCAGGGGGGCGCGATCTGGGGCCAACGTCCTGACTTTC. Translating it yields CASSGIRGARSGANVLTF.